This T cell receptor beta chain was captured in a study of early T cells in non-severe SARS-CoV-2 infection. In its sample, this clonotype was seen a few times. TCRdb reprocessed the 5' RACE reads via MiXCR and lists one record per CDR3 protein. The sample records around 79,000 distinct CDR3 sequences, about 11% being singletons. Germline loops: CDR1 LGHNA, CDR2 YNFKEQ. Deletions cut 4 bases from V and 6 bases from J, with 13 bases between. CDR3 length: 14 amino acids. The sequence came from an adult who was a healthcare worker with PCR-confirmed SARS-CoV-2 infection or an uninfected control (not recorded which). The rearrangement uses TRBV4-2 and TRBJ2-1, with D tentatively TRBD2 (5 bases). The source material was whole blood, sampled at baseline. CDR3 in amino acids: CASSLRTESNEQFF. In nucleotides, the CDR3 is TGTGCCAGCAGCCTGCGGACTGAGAGCAATGAGCAGTTCTTC.